The sequence of this T cell receptor (beta chain) was determined in a study of shared clonotypes between healthy human individuals. Study conclusions and caveats: Non-shared clonotypes showed lower generation probabilities than clonotypes common to all four donors.

Concerning this clone itself: Its antigen is unknown.

Germline V gives CDR1 ENHRY, CDR2 SYGVKD. The CDR3 is 13 amino acids. With 10 bases removed from V and 0 bases from J, the gap between germline ends came to 7 bases. Produced via immunoSEQ multiplex PCR; TCRdb's table is partial and in-frame only. The sample has a few million clones; around nine tenths are singletons. HIV-negative, healthy adults without recent acute infections or vaccinations were the donors. The specimen sequenced was naive CD4+ T cells sorted from blood. Regarding subset: CD45RA+ positively selected. This TCR came from a man aged 18 to 35 in good health. The rearrangement uses TRBV10-3 and TRBJ1-6; no definite D call. DNA for the CDR3: TGTGCCACCTGTAGCTCCTATAATTCACCCCTCCACTTT. It yields the protein CATCSSYNSPLHF.